This TCR beta chain was captured by sequencing in a study of blood T cell repertoires in COVID-19. Study information: From T cells, B-cell-depleted T cells, or PBMCs came the material, which was cDNA or gDNA.

Unmatched junction bases numbered 8, after V lost 7 bases and J lost 4 bases. From germline, CDR1 is MGHDK and CDR2 SYGVNS. This CDR3 contains 14 residues. TCRdb's table, derived via immunoSEQ multiplex PCR, lists solely in-frame clones and lacks some. Of some 350,000 clones listed, approximately 86% were seen once; the top ten hold 3%. The rearrangement links TRBV25-1 to TRBJ1-2, with 8 bases fitting TRBD1. The TCR originated in a human donor in a cohort sampled during active COVID-19. The sequenced sample consisted of peripheral blood. Written as DNA, the CDR3 is TGTGCCAGCAAGGAGACAGGGGTAGCCTATGGCTACACCTTC. Protein product: CASKETGVAYGYTF.